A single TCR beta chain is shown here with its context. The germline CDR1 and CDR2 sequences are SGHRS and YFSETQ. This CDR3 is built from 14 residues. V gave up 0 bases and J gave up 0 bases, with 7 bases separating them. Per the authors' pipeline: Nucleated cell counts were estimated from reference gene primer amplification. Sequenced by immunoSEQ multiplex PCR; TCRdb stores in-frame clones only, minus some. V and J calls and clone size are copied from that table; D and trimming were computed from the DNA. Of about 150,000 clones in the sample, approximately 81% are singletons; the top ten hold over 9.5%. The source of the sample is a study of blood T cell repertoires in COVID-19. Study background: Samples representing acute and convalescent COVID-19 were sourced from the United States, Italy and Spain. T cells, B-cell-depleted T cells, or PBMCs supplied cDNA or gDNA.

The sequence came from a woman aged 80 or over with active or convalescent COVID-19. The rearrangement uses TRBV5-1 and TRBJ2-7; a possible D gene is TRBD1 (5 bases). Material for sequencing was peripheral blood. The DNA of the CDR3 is TGCGCCAGCAGCTTGGGGACACACTCCTACGAGCAGTACTTC. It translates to CASSLGTHSYEQYF. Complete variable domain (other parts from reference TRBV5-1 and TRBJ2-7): KAGVTQTPRYLIKTRGQQVTLSCSPISGHRSVSWYQQTPGQGLQFLFEYFSETQRNKGNFPGRFSGRQFSNSRSEMNVSTLELGDSALYLCASSLGTHSYEQYFGPGTRLTVT.